The text below deals with one T cell receptor beta chain. A junction boundary mismatches the germline segment, possibly from a read error. This record comes from a study of blood T cell repertoires in COVID-19. Turning to the study itself: The United States, Italy and Spain were the sources of the acute and convalescent COVID-19 samples. PBMCs, B-cell-depleted T cells, or T cells provided the cDNA or gDNA that made up the material.

As processed by the authors: Amplifying reference gene primers gave estimates of nucleated cell counts. Produced via immunoSEQ multiplex PCR; TCRdb's table is partial and in-frame only. D and trimming come from the DNA, and the V and J calls and clone size come from that table. The sample has about 69,000 clones, 65% to 90% seen once; the top ten hold 2.5% to 3%. The CDR3 length is 17 residues. This receptor was identified in a man older than 75 with acute or convalescent COVID-19. The gene calls are TRBV5-3 and TRBJ2-3; 8 positions match TRBD2. TRBV5-3 is an ORF for which the function is uncertain. The material sequenced was peripheral blood. CDR3 sequence (DNA): TGTGCCAGAAGCGACTTCTTAGCGGGGCCGCTCACAGGTACGCAGTATTTT. Translated, it gives CARSDFLAGPLTGTQYF.